A selection of T cell receptor beta chains follows, all from one sample in a study of response to subunit inactivated influenza vaccine. MiXCR, run by TCRdb on the RT-PCR reads, gives a single entry per CDR3 protein. The sample contains around 480,000 distinct CDR3 sequences, 16% of which appear only once. The sequencing used CD4+ T cells sorted from PBMCs, collected 23 to 25 months after vaccination. The receptors derive from a man aged 45-69 years who received an inactivated influenza vaccine. Both conserved end residues are part of each CDR3. The D gene is left open where the match is weak. Some rows have no size entry. The others give once, few or many, or a class for an expanded clone.

>few|TRBV4-1|NA|TRBJ2-1
CASSQGGSFGYEQFF
TGCGCCAGCAGCCAGGGGGGTTCTTTTGGATATGAGCAGTTCTTC
>NA|TRBV5-1|TRBD1|TRBJ2-5
CASSPGTGFSETQYF
TGCGCCAGCAGCCCGGGGACAGGGTTTTCGGAGACCCAGTACTTC
>NA|TRBV4-2|NA|TRBJ2-7
CASSQDPPPNEQYF
TGTGCCAGCAGCCAAGATCCCCCCCCCAACGAGCAGTACTTC
>NA|TRBV25-1|TRBD1|TRBJ1-2
CASSESGTGVNYGYTF
TGTGCCAGCAGTGAGTCCGGGACAGGGGTTAACTATGGCTACACCTTC
>NA|TRBV13|TRBD2|TRBJ2-2
CASSRNKFGLAPGELFF
TGTGCCAGCAGCCGAAACAAGTTTGGACTAGCGCCCGGGGAGCTGTTTTTT
>NA|TRBV12-3/TRBV12-4|TRBD1|TRBJ2-6
CASSLTGAGANVLTF
TGTGCCAGCAGTTTGACAGGGGCTGGGGCCAACGTCCTGACTTTC
>many|TRBV14|NA|TRBJ2-6
CASSQYGGRGANVLTF
TGTGCCAGCAGCCAATACGGGGGACGAGGGGCCAACGTCCTGACTTTC
>many|TRBV4-2|NA|TRBJ2-3
CASSQEGGRGGTRLTDTQYF
TGTGCCAGCAGCCAAGAAGGAGGCAGGGGGGGCACCAGGCTGACAGATACGCAGTATTTT
>NA|TRBV24-1|NA|TRBJ2-2
CATSDTGTGFPGELFF
TGTGCCACCAGTGATACCGGGACGGGCTTTCCCGGGGAGCTGTTTTTT
>few|TRBV5-4|NA|TRBJ2-5
CASSTGLYQETQYF
TGTGCCAGCAGCACGGGTCTCTACCAAGAGACCCAGTACTTC
>NA|TRBV20-1|TRBD1|TRBJ1-6
CSAVWTGRNSPLHF
TGCAGTGCGGTTTGGACAGGGAGAAATTCACCCCTCCACTTT
>few|TRBV28|NA|TRBJ2-3
CASRTGVGGVGTDTQYF
TGTGCCAGCCGCACCGGGGTGGGGGGAGTAGGAACAGATACGCAGTATTTT
>many|TRBV12-3/TRBV12-4|NA|TRBJ2-7
CASSNRIYEQYF
TGTGCCAGCAGTAACAGGATCTACGAGCAGTACTTC
>NA|TRBV3-1|NA|TRBJ2-7
CASSQAGRTLEQYF
TGTGCCAGCAGCCAAGCGGGACGGACCCTCGAGCAGTACTTC
>NA|TRBV20-1|NA|TRBJ1-2
CSASLGTAYGYTF
TGCAGTGCTAGCCTCGGGACCGCCTATGGCTACACCTTC
>few|TRBV12-3/TRBV12-4|NA|TRBJ2-1
CASSPRGAGYNEQFF
TGTGCCAGCAGTCCTCGGGGGGCGGGGTACAATGAGCAGTTCTTC
>NA|TRBV6-2/TRBV6-3|NA|TRBJ1-5
CASSLTLGTAFEPQHF
TGTGCCAGCAGTCTGACCCTCGGGACCGCCTTTGAGCCCCAGCATTTT
>NA|TRBV5-1|TRBD1|TRBJ2-7
CASSLDRGGSEQYF
TGCGCCAGCAGCCTAGACAGGGGAGGCAGCGAGCAGTACTTC
>NA|TRBV5-1|TRBD2|TRBJ2-3
CASSPVSGNTDTQYF
TGCGCCAGCAGCCCGGTTAGCGGGAACACAGATACGCAGTATTTT
>NA|TRBV20-1|NA|TRBJ2-1
CSASLGGASGEQFF
TGCAGTGCTAGTTTGGGGGGGGCCTCGGGTGAGCAGTTCTTC
>NA|TRBV4-1|TRBD2|TRBJ2-5
CASSPGLAGIQETQYF
TGCGCCAGCAGCCCGGGACTAGCGGGAATTCAAGAGACCCAGTACTTC
>NA|TRBV11-2|NA|TRBJ1-1
CASSSKKAEAFF
TGTGCCAGCAGCTCGAAAAAGGCTGAAGCTTTCTTT
>many|TRBV7-6|NA|TRBJ2-3
CASSLDFYTQYF
TGTGCCAGCAGCTTAGACTTTTATACGCAGTATTTT
>many|TRBV6-1|NA|TRBJ2-1
CASSPALFGNEQFF
TGTGCCAGCAGTCCGGCGCTGTTTGGGAATGAGCAGTTCTTC
>few|TRBV6-6|NA|TRBJ1-1
CASSSGDNTEAFF
TGTGCCAGCAGTTCTGGGGATAACACTGAAGCTTTCTTT
>many|TRBV12-3/TRBV12-4|NA|TRBJ2-7
CASSLMAYEQYF
TGTGCCAGCAGTTTAATGGCCTACGAGCAGTACTTC
>few|TRBV5-1|NA|TRBJ2-2
CASTTTGMGTGELFF
TGCGCCAGCACTACCACAGGGATGGGAACCGGGGAGCTGTTTTTT
>NA|TRBV7-2|NA|TRBJ2-5
CASSTLGLVEETQYF
TGTGCCAGCAGCACGCTCGGGTTGGTGGAAGAGACCCAGTACTTC
>NA|TRBV3-1|TRBD2|TRBJ2-5
CASSQASSGRGETQYF
TGTGCCAGCAGCCAAGCCTCTAGCGGGAGAGGTGAGACCCAGTACTTC
>NA|TRBV4-3|TRBD2|TRBJ2-2
CASSQGTSGVTNTGELFF
TGCGCCAGCAGCCAAGGGACTAGCGGGGTTACGAACACCGGGGAGCTGTTTTTT